This TCR beta chain stems from a study of T cells in Graves' hyperthyroidism and ophthalmopathy. Trimming cost V 3 bases and J 10 bases; bases outside gene matches: 17. This CDR3 has 17 amino acids. The V gene's germline CDR1 is MGHRA and CDR2 YSYEKL. RNA transcripts were the template for amplifying TCR beta CDR3 regions. The TCR CDR3 first-round RT-PCR relied on the HTBI primer set. TCRdb called the multiplex PCR reads again in MiXCR, with one record for every CDR3 protein. Of 250,000 to 300,000 distinct CDR3 sequences detected, more than 14% appear once; the ten largest clones hold approximately 12%. This clonotype occurred a few times.

This receptor was obtained from a woman between 40 and 55 years old with Graves' hyperthyroidism that later progressed to Graves' ophthalmopathy. This rearrangement joins TRBV4-1 to TRBJ1-4; TRBD1 agrees at 7 bases. Material: blood. As DNA, the CDR3 is TGCGCCAGCAGCCAGGGAGACGGGAGCAGGGGGTATCGAAAACTGTTTTTT. Its protein is CASSQGDGSRGYRKLFF.